This is a list of T cell receptor beta chains from one sample in a study of radiation and T cells in renal cell carcinoma. The table came from immunoSEQ multiplex PCR; TCRdb's copy has only in-frame clones and leaves some out. The data hold 120,000 or so clones, with around 85% observed a single time. The sample consisted of blood, taken from a patient whose treatment included radiotherapy and nephrectomy. Receptors originate from a man over 45 with renal cell carcinoma. The CDR3 runs from the conserved cysteine through the conserved F or W. Each record gives: V gene, J gene, CDR3 protein.

TRBV5-5,TRBJ1-2,CASNNLGAEGYTF
TRBV5-6,TRBJ2-5,CASSLWVTETQYF
TRBV28,TRBJ1-1,CASRLMNTEAFF
TRBV29-1,TRBJ1-2,CTSLEGESYTF
TRBV5-1,TRBJ1-3,CASSLDPPNRVSGNTIYF
TRBV19,TRBJ2-7,CASSSGTGATYEQYF
TRBV2,TRBJ2-3,CATQGPPHTDTQYF
TRBV7-9,TRBJ2-2,CASSFTRGSGELFF
TRBV7-2,TRBJ2-7,CASSLFHVGGYEQYF
TRBV7-9,TRBJ2-7,CASSSPSGTISYEQYF
TRBV5-1,TRBJ2-5,CASSTARDRGRETQYF
TRBV5-1,TRBJ2-5,CASRLGSGQETQYF
TRBV6-6,TRBJ1-4,CASSYGDRGPSEKLFF
TRBV19,TRBJ2-5,CASSIWSAPRRETQYF
TRBV5-1,TRBJ1-1,CASSLAEQGIPQAFF
TRBV28,TRBJ2-7,CASRSFEGRDYEQYF
TRBV6-5,TRBJ1-4,CASRRSLMANEKLFF
TRBV4-2,TRBJ2-6,CASSQDQVSGANVLTF
TRBV6-5,TRBJ1-5,CASSEDQPQHF
TRBV10-3,TRBJ1-4,CAISVGPNEKLFF
TRBV4-1,TRBJ2-1,CASSPPGRDEQFF
TRBV7-9,TRBJ2-7,CASSSSGTGSYEQYF
TRBV5-1,TRBJ1-4,CASSLEDEKLFF
TRBV7-9,TRBJ2-2,CASSQPSTGELFF
TRBV5-1,TRBJ2-5,CASSLAGGEVQETQYF
TRBV4-2,TRBJ1-3,CASSQDSQLRNTIYF
TRBV29-1,TRBJ2-3,CSVQTSGVTTDTQYF
TRBV13,TRBJ2-7,CASTSPAAGYEQYF
TRBV7-2,TRBJ2-1,CASSPIWTRGNEQFF
TRBV9,TRBJ2-3,CASSGGLSGTDTQYF
TRBV5-1,TRBJ1-1,CASSLAGQDTEAFF
TRBV6-1,TRBJ2-3,CASSEPSGGYIYTQYF
TRBV6-5,TRBJ1-1,CASSYWATGADTEAFF
TRBV5-5,TRBJ1-3,CASSLGNSGNTIYF
TRBV25-1,TRBJ1-1,CASRGERIGVTEAFF
TRBV5-1,TRBJ1-1,CASSLVKGAGTEAFF
TRBV7-2,TRBJ1-5,CASSWEGDQPQHF
TRBV27,TRBJ2-5,CASSRQVAETQYF
TRBV5-4,TRBJ2-7,CASSFGPTYEQYF